The 23 T cell receptor beta chains below come from one sample, sequenced in a study of response to subunit inactivated influenza vaccine. TCRdb used MiXCR to reprocess the RT-PCR reads, holding one entry per CDR3 protein. The sample includes roughly 180,000 distinct CDR3 sequences, about 10% seen only once; the top ten take about a tenth. The sample in question was non-naive T cells sorted from PBMCs, obtained on the day of vaccination. These TCRs come from a man aged 50 to 59 who received an inactivated influenza vaccine.

The chain recombines TRBV6-1 with TRBJ2-1; 7 bases map to TRBD2. The CDR3 has 15 amino acids. Germline V lookup: CDR1 MNHNS, CDR2 SASEGT. V was clipped by 5 bases and J by 4 bases; unmatched bases: 8. This chain's CDR3 is CASSYALAVYNEQFF. The CDR3 DNA reads as TGTGCCAGCAGTTATGCGCTAGCGGTATACAATGAGCAGTTCTTC.

This clonotype was counted at least ten times. V usage is TRBV5-1 and J usage is TRBJ2-7, with a tentative D call TRBD2 (6 bases). This CDR3 is built from 14 residues. V was shortened by 4 bases and J by 2 bases, with 13 bases between the two germline ends. Germline CDR1 reads SGHRS; CDR2 reads YFSETQ. The CDR3 region has the DNA TGCGCCAGCAGCCAGGGACTGACTACCTACGAGCAGTACTTC. It specifies CASSQGLTTYEQYF.

The chain employs TRBV2 and TRBJ2-6; D is perhaps TRBD2 (5 bases). V lost 7 bases and J lost 1, with 17 bases in between. Germline assignment: CDR1 SNHLY and CDR2 FYNNEI. The CDR3 is 17 residues long. CDR3 loop: CASIRGRRNSGANVLTF. In DNA, the CDR3 is TGTGCCAGCATTCGAGGGCGGAGGAATTCTGGGGCCAACGTCCTGACTTTC.

This clonotype has a handful of counts. The chain employs TRBV3-1 and TRBJ1-1, with D possibly TRBD1 on 5 matching bases. The V and J ends lost 8 bases and 1 base respectively, with 8 bases between them. The CDR3 contains 12 residues. Germline V gene data show CDR1 as LGHDT and CDR2 as YNNKEL (reference sequence). CDR3 bases: TGTGCCAGCGTCCAGGGGAACACTGAAGCTTTCTTT. Amino acid sequence: CASVQGNTEAFF.

The V gene is TRBV10-3, the J gene TRBJ2-6; D is perhaps TRBD1 (6 bases). The germline V gene encodes CDR1 ENHRY and CDR2 SYGVKD. This CDR3 has 16 amino acids. The V gene lost 4 bases and the J gene lost 4 bases, with 14 bases spanning the gap. CDR3 DNA: TGTGCCATCAGTGCCAGCCAGGGGCAAGGGGCCAACGTCCTGACTTTC. It codes for CAISASQGQGANVLTF.

This clonotype has only a few counts. The V gene is TRBV29-1, the J gene TRBJ2-7, with 10 bases matching TRBD2. The CDR3 covers 15 residues. Germline V gene lookup returns CDR1 SQVTM and CDR2 ANQGSEA. V lost 3 bases to trimming and J lost 4 bases; unmatched junction nucleotides: 9. The CDR3 is CSVELAGEESYEQYF. CDR3 DNA: TGCAGCGTTGAGCTAGCGGGAGAGGAAAGTTACGAGCAGTACTTC.

The sample holds many counts of this clonotype. The V gene is TRBV7-8, the J gene TRBJ2-2; no clear D. Germline lookup yields CDR1 SGHVS and CDR2 FQNEAQ. The CDR3 totals 17 residues. V lost 1 base and J 5 bases, leaving 17 bases between the germline ends. The CDR3 DNA sequence: TGTGCCAGCAGCTTAGTATCGACACCCGCTGAGACCGGGGAGCTGTTTTTT. Protein sequence: CASSLVSTPAETGELFF. Together with reference TRBV7-8 and TRBJ2-2, the CDR3 gives the full variable domain: GAGVSQSPRYKVAKRGQDVALRCDPISGHVSLFWYQQALGQGPEFLTYFQNEAQLDKSGLPSDRFFAERPEGSVSTLKIQRTQQEDSAVYLCASSLVSTPAETGELFFGEGSRLTVL.

At least ten counts were recorded for this clonotype. This chain uses TRBV2 with TRBJ1-3; D is uncertain. The V gene's germline CDR1 is SNHLY and CDR2 FYNNEI. V shed 3 bases and J shed 4 bases, with 13 bases lying between them. The CDR3 spans 15 residues. CDR3 in amino acids: CASSDQRVWGNTIYF. The CDR3 DNA sequence: TGTGCCAGCAGTGATCAGCGGGTTTGGGGAAACACCATATATTTT. Variable domain in full (rest from reference TRBV2 and TRBJ1-3): EPEVTQTPSHQVTQMGQEVILRCVPISNHLYFYWYRQILGQKVEFLVSFYNNEISEKSEIFDDQFSVERPDGSNFTLKIRSTKLEDSAMYFCASSDQRVWGNTIYFGEGSWLTVV.

Remarks on this clonotype: Given the absence of the conserved phenylalanine or tryptophan at the CDR3 end, a read error is likely. The chain is built from TRBV5-1 and TRBJ2-1, with no clear D. The CDR3 totals 14 residues. From germline, CDR1 is SGHRS and CDR2 YFSETQ. V lost 0 bases to trimming and J lost 2 bases, with 6 bases between them. CDR3 nucleotide sequence: TGCGCCAGCAGCTTGGACAACGCCTACAATGAGCAGTTCCTC. It specifies CASSLDNAYNEQFL.

This clonotype was recorded a few times. The chain has TRBV27 and TRBJ2-5; TRBD2 matches at 10 bases. With V trimmed by 5 bases and J by 1 base, 19 bases remained unmatched. Germline lookup yields CDR1 MNHEY and CDR2 SMNVEV (reference sequence). This CDR3 contains 20 residues. This chain's CDR3 is CASSLIPPLGLAGVQETQYF. The DNA for the CDR3 is TGTGCCAGCAGTCTTATCCCCCCCTTGGGGCTAGCGGGAGTCCAAGAGACCCAGTACTTC.

Many counts were recorded for this clonotype. The chain recombines TRBV7-9 with TRBJ2-1; possibly TRBD1 or TRBD2 for D (5 bases each). This CDR3 is built from 16 residues. Germline loops: CDR1 SEHNR, CDR2 FQNEAQ (reference sequence). V was shortened by 5 bases and J by 0 bases, with 14 bases between the two germline ends. CDR3 sequence: CASSRDENLSYNEQFF. The DNA of the CDR3 is TGTGCCAGCAGCCGGGACGAAAACCTCTCCTACAATGAGCAGTTCTTC.

V and J are TRBV28 and TRBJ2-4; 7 positions agree with TRBD1. Germline V gene lookup returns CDR1 MDHEN and CDR2 SYDVKM. The CDR3 runs 15 residues. With 2 bases clipped from V and 6 bases from J, the junction kept 7 bases outside the gene matches. The CDR3 sequence is CASSLRPGGINIQYF. The CDR3 nucleotides read TGTGCCAGCAGTTTAAGGCCAGGGGGTATAAACATTCAGTACTTC.

The chain links TRBV12-3 or TRBV12-4 to TRBJ1-2; D ambiguous. The CDR3 has 14 residues. V shed 3 bases and J shed 4 bases, with 12 bases lying between them. The CDR3 DNA reads as TGTGCCAGCAGTTTTTCCGGGTCTGGCTATGGCTACACCTTC. Its protein product is CASSFSGSGYGYTF.

J is TRBJ1-2 and V is TRBV11-2; D unclear. Germline CDR1 reads SGHAT; CDR2 reads FQNNGV. The V gene lost 6 bases and the J gene lost 4 bases, with 12 bases spanning the gap. CDR3 length equals 13 residues. The DNA for the CDR3 is TGTGCCAGCAGTTCAGGAGGGATCTATGGCTACACCTTC. Its translation is CASSSGGIYGYTF.

The chain combines TRBV28 with TRBJ2-7; 9 nucleotides line up with TRBD1. The ends lost 7 bases at V and 4 bases at J; junction bases unmatched: 11. Germline CDR1 is MDHEN and CDR2 is SYDVKM. CDR3 size: 15 residues. The CDR3 sequence: CASTFRETGGYEQYF. DNA of the CDR3: TGTGCCAGCACCTTTAGGGAGACAGGGGGGTACGAGCAGTACTTC.

Many counts were recorded for this clonotype. For the CDR3, the DNA is TGTGCCAGCAGTTACTCGACTCCACGGACTTACAATGAGCAGTTCTTC. Its translation is CASSYSTPRTYNEQFF. The V gene is TRBV6-5, the J gene TRBJ2-1; a possible D gene is TRBD2 (5 bases). In germline, CDR1 is MNHEY, CDR2 SVGAGI. Trimming left V 0 bases short and J 4 bases short, with 13 bases between. The CDR3 covers 16 residues.

This chain links TRBV7-2 with TRBJ2-7, with TRBD2 identical over 8 bases. This CDR3 region has 15 residues. Germline trimming cut 5 bases from V and 3 bases from J; bases unmatched to any gene: 9. The V gene's germline CDR1 is SGHTA and CDR2 FQGNSA. The CDR3 reads CASSLVSTSGYEQYV. The CDR3 bases are TGTGCCAGCAGCCTGGTGAGCACTAGCGGCTACGAGCAGTACGTC.

This clonotype was counted ten times or more. The chain couples TRBV28 to TRBJ1-5, with a tentative D call TRBD1 (6 bases). V lost 7 bases to trimming and J lost 5 bases, with 12 bases between them. The germline V gene has CDR1 MDHEN and CDR2 SYDVKM. This CDR3 has 13 residues. The CDR3 spells CASIQGNDQPQHF. The CDR3 DNA reads TGTGCCAGCATACAGGGAAATGATCAGCCCCAGCATTTT.

The CDR3 protein is CASSLAYIGGGTGELFF. The CDR3 DNA sequence: TGTGCCAGCAGCTTAGCGTATATCGGGGGGGGCACCGGGGAGCTGTTTTTT. The V and J genes are TRBV7-2 and TRBJ2-2; 8 nucleotides agree with TRBD2. V lost 0 bases and J lost 4; bases outside the gene matches: 7. Germline CDR1 and CDR2: SGHTA and FQGNSA. The CDR3 runs 17 residues.

V usage is TRBV5-1 and J usage is TRBJ1-2; TRBD1 aligns across 7 bases. Germline trimming cut 5 bases from V and 1 base from J; bases unmatched to any gene: 8. Per the germline V gene, CDR1 is SGHRS and CDR2 is YFSETQ. The CDR3 spans 15 residues. CDR3 residues: CASRQGTASNYGYTF. CDR3 sequence (DNA): TGCGCCAGCAGGCAGGGGACAGCAAGTAACTATGGCTACACCTTC.

This clonotype was found many times. The chain couples TRBV12-3 or TRBV12-4 to TRBJ2-3; possibly TRBD2 for D (5 bases). V lost 3 bases and J lost 9, with 13 bases in between. The CDR3 totals 13 residues. The CDR3 loop is CASSFGTSGTQYF. CDR3 DNA: TGTGCCAGCAGTTTCGGAACTAGTGGGACGCAGTATTTT.

V is TRBV6-5 and J is TRBJ1-6; no firm D call. The CDR3 is 14 amino acids. Looked up from germline, CDR1 is MNHEY and CDR2 is SVGAGI. Trimming took 3 bases from V and 4 from J, leaving 7 bases between them. This CDR3 reads CASSYEGYNSPLHF. The CDR3, as DNA: TGTGCCAGCAGTTATGAGGGTTATAATTCACCCCTCCACTTT.

On this clonotype: At one of its ends the junction is not consistent with the germline gene, which may arise from a read error. The CDR3 spells CASRFVGRRNNEQFF. CDR3 DNA sequence: TGTGCCAGCCGCTTCGTCGGTCGAAGAAACAATGAGCAGTTCTTC. The chain employs TRBV11-2 and TRBJ2-1; D call uncertain. Germline-derived CDR1 and CDR2 are SGHAT and FQNNGV. The CDR3 is 15 amino acids.